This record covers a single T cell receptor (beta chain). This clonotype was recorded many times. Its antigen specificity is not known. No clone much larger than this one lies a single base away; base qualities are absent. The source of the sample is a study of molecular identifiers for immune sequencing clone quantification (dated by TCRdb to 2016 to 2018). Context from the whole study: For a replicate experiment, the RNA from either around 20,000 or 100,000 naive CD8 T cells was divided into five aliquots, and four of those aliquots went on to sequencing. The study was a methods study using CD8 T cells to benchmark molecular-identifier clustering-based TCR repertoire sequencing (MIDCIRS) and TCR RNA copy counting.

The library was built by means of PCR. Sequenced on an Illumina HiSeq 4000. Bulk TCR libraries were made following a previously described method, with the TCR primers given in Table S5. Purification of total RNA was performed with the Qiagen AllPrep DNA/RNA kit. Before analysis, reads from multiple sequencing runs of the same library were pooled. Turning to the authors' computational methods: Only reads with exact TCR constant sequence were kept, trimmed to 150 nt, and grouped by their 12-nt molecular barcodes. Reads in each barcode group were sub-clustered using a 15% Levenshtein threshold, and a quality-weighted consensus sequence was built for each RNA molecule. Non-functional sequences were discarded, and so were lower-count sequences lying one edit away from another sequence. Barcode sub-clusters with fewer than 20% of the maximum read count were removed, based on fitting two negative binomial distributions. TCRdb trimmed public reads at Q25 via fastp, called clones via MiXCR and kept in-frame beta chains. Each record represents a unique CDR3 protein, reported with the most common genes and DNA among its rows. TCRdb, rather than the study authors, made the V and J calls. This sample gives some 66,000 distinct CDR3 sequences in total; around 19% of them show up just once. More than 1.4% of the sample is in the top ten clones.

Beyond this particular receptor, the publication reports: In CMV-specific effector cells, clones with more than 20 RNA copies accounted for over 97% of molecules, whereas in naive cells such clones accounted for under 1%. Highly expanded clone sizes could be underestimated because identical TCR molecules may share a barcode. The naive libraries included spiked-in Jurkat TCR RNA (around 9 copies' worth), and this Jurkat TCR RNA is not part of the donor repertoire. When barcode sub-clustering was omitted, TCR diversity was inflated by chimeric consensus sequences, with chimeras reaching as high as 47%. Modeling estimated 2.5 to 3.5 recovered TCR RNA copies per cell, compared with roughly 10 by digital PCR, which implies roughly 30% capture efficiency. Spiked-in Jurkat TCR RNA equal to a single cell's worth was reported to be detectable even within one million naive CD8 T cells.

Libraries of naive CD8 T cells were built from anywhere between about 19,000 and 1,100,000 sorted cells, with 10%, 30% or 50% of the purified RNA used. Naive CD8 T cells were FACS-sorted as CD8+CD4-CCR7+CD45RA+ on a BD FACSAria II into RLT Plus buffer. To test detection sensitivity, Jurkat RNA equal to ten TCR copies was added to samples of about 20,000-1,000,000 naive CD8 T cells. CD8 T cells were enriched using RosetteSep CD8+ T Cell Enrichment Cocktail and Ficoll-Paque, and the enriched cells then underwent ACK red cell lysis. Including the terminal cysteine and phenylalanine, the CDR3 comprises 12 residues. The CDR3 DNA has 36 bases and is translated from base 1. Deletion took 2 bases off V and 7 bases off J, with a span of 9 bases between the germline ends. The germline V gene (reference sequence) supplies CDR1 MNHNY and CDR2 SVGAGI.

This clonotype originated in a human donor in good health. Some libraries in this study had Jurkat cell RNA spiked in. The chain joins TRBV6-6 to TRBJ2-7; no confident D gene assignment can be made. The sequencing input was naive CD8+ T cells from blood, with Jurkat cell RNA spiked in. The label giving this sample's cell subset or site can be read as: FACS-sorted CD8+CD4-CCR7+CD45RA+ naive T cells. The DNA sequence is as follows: TGTGCCAGCAGTTACGTCGTCGAGGAGCAGTACTTC. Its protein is CASSYVVEEQYF.